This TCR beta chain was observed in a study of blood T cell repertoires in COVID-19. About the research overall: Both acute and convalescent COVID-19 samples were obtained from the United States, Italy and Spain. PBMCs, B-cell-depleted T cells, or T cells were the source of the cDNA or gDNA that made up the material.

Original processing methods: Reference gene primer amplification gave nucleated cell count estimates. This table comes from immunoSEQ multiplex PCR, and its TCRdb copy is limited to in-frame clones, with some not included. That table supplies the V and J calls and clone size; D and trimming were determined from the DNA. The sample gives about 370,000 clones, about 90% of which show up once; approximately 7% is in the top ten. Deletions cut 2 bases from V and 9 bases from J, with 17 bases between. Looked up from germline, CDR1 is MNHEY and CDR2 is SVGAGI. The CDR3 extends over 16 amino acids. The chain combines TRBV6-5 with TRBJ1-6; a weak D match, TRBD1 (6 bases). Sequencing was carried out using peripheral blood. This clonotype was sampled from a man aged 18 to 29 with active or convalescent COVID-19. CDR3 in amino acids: CASSYVRRGPGSPLHF. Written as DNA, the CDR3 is TGTGCCAGCAGTTACGTCCGCAGGGGACCAGGTTCACCCCTCCACTTT.